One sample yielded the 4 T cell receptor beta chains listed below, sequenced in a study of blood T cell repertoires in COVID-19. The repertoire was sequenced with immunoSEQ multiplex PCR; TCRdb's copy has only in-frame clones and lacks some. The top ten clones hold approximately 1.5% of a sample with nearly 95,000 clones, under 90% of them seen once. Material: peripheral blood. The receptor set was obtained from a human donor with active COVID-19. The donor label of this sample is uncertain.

CDR3 sequence (DNA): TGTGCCAGCAGCTTGGCACTAGCTCAAAGCTCCTACAATGAGCAGTTCTTC. Translation gives CASSLALAQSSYNEQFF. The chain carries TRBV5-4 and TRBJ2-1, with D possibly TRBD2 on 6 matching bases. The CDR3 is 17 amino acids. V lost 0 bases, J lost 0 bases, and 13 bases lay in between. Germline lookup yields CDR1 SGHNT and CDR2 YYREEE (reference sequence).

The CDR3 DNA sequence: TGTGCCAGCAGCCCAACTGACAGGGGCTGGAACACTGAAGCTTTCTTT. Translation: CASSPTDRGWNTEAFF. V is TRBV7-9 and J is TRBJ1-1; 8 nucleotides agree with TRBD1. Trimming removed 5 bases from V and 1 base from J; junction bases left unmatched: 9. The CDR3 has 16 amino acids. The germline CDR1 and CDR2 sequences are SEHNR and FQNEAQ (reference sequence).

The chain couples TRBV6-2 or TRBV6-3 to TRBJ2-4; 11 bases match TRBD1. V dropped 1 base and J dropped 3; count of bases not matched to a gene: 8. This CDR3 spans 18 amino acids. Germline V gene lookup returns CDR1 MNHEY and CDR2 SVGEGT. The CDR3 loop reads CASSYWDRGFKGKNIQYF. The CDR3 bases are TGTGCCAGCAGTTACTGGGACAGGGGGTTTAAGGGCAAAAACATTCAGTACTTC.

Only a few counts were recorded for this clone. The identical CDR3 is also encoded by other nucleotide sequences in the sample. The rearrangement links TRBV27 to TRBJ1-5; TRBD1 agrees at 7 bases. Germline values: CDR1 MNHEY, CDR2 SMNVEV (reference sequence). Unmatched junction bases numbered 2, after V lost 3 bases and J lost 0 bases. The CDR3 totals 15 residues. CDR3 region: CASSFDRVSNQPQHF. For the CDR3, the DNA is TGTGCCAGCAGTTTCGACAGGGTTAGCAATCAGCCCCAGCATTTT.